These 12 T cell receptor beta chains originate from one sample sequenced in a study of T cell responses to AZD1222 COVID-19 vaccine (dated by TCRdb to about 2021). Libraries were built with the immunoSEQ multiplex PCR assay. Here the immuneACCESS table is served through TCRdb, limited to in-frame sequences with V and J called. Missing clones are a known gap in these copies; in checked studies unresolved V genes cover under half, and the rest lacks a known reason. This sample has 140,000 to 150,000 clones in its table, and about 90% of those were observed once. The ten top clones hold 3% to 4% of the sample. The time point label, read with the paper, signifies: about 28 days (+/-7) after the second vaccine dose. The sequencing used peripheral blood, collected 28 days after the second AZD1222 dose. These receptors were taken from an adult who received the AZD1222 COVID-19 vaccine.

The chain joins TRBV5-1 to TRBJ1-1, with a tentative D call TRBD1 (5 bases). The CDR3 is made up of 14 amino acids. The V and J ends lost 6 bases and 1 base respectively, with 13 bases between them. Looked up from germline, CDR1 is SGHRS and CDR2 is YFSETQ. The CDR3 loop reads CASTGDGSNTEAFF. The CDR3 region has the DNA TGCGCCAGCACCGGGGACGGATCGAACACTGAAGCTTTCTTT.

This chain connects TRBV7-2 to TRBJ2-2, with a possible D match to TRBD1 (6 bases). The CDR3 sequence is 14 residues long. V shed 6 bases and J shed 1 base, with 9 bases lying between them. From germline, CDR1 is SGHTA and CDR2 FQGNSA. CDR3 DNA: TGTGCCAGCAGAGGGACAATGAACACCGGGGAGCTGTTTTTT. This translates into CASRGTMNTGELFF.

The V and J genes are TRBV11-3 and TRBJ2-1; D not resolved. The germline gives CDR1 SGHNT, CDR2 YENEEA. The length of the CDR3 is 16 residues. Between the trimmed V and J ends, which lost 5 bases and 2 bases, there was a span of 16 bases. CDR3 DNA sequence: TGTGCCAGCAGCACCCCCTTTATAGTCCCCTACAATGAGCAGTTCTTC. It specifies CASSTPFIVPYNEQFF.

This clone has a handful of counts. The chain joins TRBV18 to TRBJ2-7; D perhaps matches TRBD1 (5 bases). Trimming removed 5 bases from V and 0 bases from J, with 29 bases in between. Germline-derived CDR1 and CDR2 are KGHSH and LQKENI. The CDR3 sequence is 20 residues long. CDR3 bases: TGTGCCAGCTCAAGGACACGCCCTACCCAGACGGAAAGGAGCTCCTACGAGCAGTACTTC. This gives the protein CASSRTRPTQTERSSYEQYF.

The rearrangement uses TRBV9 and TRBJ1-5; TRBD1 is a possible D gene (6 bases). Germline-derived CDR1 and CDR2 are SGDLS and YYNGEE. The ends were cut back, 3 bases at V and 5 bases at J, with 15 bases in the middle. CDR3 length: 15 amino acids. As DNA, the CDR3 is TGTGCCAGCAGCGGAACGGACAGTGGAGATCAGCCCCAGCATTTT. As protein: CASSGTDSGDQPQHF.

V usage is TRBV6-5 and J usage is TRBJ1-2; D might be TRBD1 (6 bases). Trimming left V 2 bases short and J 2 bases short, with 6 bases between. The CDR3 runs to 13 residues. Germline assignment: CDR1 MNHEY and CDR2 SVGAGI. The CDR3 here is CASSYTGNYGYTF. The CDR3 nucleotides read TGTGCCAGCAGTTACACAGGGAACTATGGCTACACCTTC.

The chain couples TRBV5-1 to TRBJ1-1, with 7 nucleotides matching TRBD1. Germline CDR1 is SGHRS and CDR2 is YFSETQ. Unmatched junction bases numbered 7, after V lost 4 bases and J lost 4 bases. This CDR3 contains 14 residues. CDR3 coding DNA: TGCGCCAGCAGCGAACAGGGGAGGTCCACTGAAGCTTTCTTT. This sequence encodes CASSEQGRSTEAFF.

The J gene is TRBJ1-5, the V gene TRBV2, with a possible D match to TRBD1 (6 bases). The CDR3 extends over 13 amino acids. V was shortened by 3 bases and J by 4 bases, with 7 bases between the two germline ends. CDR1 is SNHLY and CDR2 is FYNNEI in the germline V gene. DNA of the CDR3: TGTGCCAGCAGTGAGCAGGGGAATCAGCCCCAGCATTTT. It codes for CASSEQGNQPQHF.

This rearrangement joins TRBV10-3 to TRBJ1-1; D possibly corresponds to TRBD1 (5 bases). Trimming left V 8 bases short and J 1 base short, with 11 bases between. Germline loops: CDR1 ENHRY, CDR2 SYGVKD. This CDR3 has 13 amino acids. The CDR3 loop reads CAILPGPNTEAFF. CDR3 sequence (DNA): TGTGCCATCTTACCAGGGCCGAACACTGAAGCTTTCTTT.

The chain couples TRBV5-6 to TRBJ1-2; D unclear. Germline V CDR1 and CDR2: SGHDT, YYEEEE. This CDR3 has 12 residues. Trimming removed 4 bases from V and 2 bases from J, with 6 bases in between. CDR3 sequence reads: CASSASNYGYTF. Here the CDR3 DNA reads TGTGCCAGCAGCGCTTCAAACTATGGCTACACCTTC.

The chain couples TRBV11-2 to TRBJ1-4, with a weak D call TRBD1 (5 bases). Looked up from germline, CDR1 is SGHAT and CDR2 is FQNNGV. CDR3 length: 15 amino acids. Deletions cut 6 bases from V and 4 bases from J, with 15 bases between. CDR3 sequence reads: CASSSEGTGNEKLFF. In nucleotides, the CDR3 is TGTGCCAGCAGTTCCGAGGGGACGGGTAATGAAAAACTGTTTTTT.

The chain uses TRBV5-1 and TRBJ1-3; D is possibly TRBD1 (6 bases). V dropped 0 bases and J dropped 5 bases, with 15 bases sitting between them. CDR1 and CDR2 from the germline V gene are SGHRS and YFSETQ. The length of the CDR3 is 16 residues. The CDR3 coding sequence is TGCGCCAGCAGCTTGGAGGGGGGCCTCTTGAGAAACACCATATATTTT. Translated: CASSLEGGLLRNTIYF.